This TCR beta chain was obtained from a study of blood T cell repertoires in COVID-19. Per the germline V gene, CDR1 is SGHVS and CDR2 is FNYEAQ. Losses at the gene ends were 5 bases for V and 15 bases for J; bases not matched to a gene: 13. This CDR3 is 14 amino acids long. Profiled with immunoSEQ multiplex PCR; TCRdb holds only in-frame clones, not every one. The table shows 150,000 to 160,000 clones, with roughly nine tenths occurring only once. Material: peripheral blood. The chain is built from TRBV7-6 and TRBJ1-6; TRBD1 matches at 7 bases. The receptor was derived from a woman aged 70-85 years with acute or convalescent COVID-19. CDR3 region: CASSQGQARGGLHF. The CDR3 DNA reads as TGTGCCAGCAGCCAAGGACAGGCCCGAGGAGGCCTCCACTTT.